One and the same sample provided the 18 T cell receptor beta chains below, sequenced in a study of blood T cells in healthy people across ages. Together with a sample-barcoded 5' primer, a J-beta primer mix was included in a second PCR lasting roughly 6 to 12 cycles. Via MiXCR, TCRdb re-called the 5' RACE reads, giving one row per CDR3 protein. The sample gives 1,100,000 or so distinct CDR3 sequences, less than 50% of which show up once; over 15% is in the top ten. What was sequenced was blood. The receptors were gathered from a woman aged 55-70 years in good health.

The rearrangement links TRBV10-3 to TRBJ2-3; 7 bases fit TRBD2. The CDR3 consists of 14 residues. Germline CDR1 and CDR2: ENHRY and SYGVKD. V was pared by 7 bases and J by 3 bases, with 7 bases of the junction left unmatched. For the CDR3, the DNA is TGTGCCATCACCAGCGGGACGGAGACAGATACGCAGTATTTT. Translating it yields CAITSGTETDTQYF.

In this sample, this clonotype turned up a few times. Since a much larger clone is just one base distant, this may be a read error. The gene calls are TRBV5-1 and TRBJ2-1; unclear D gene. Germline V CDR1 and CDR2: SGHRS, YFSETQ. The CDR3 has 12 residues. The CDR3 protein is CASSLRVNEQFF. The CDR3, as DNA: TGTGCCAGCAGTTTAAGGGTGAATGAGCAGTTCTTC. The full variable domain, rest sourced from reference TRBV5-1 and TRBJ2-1, is KAGVTQTPRYLIKTRGQQVTLSCSPISGHRSVSWYQQTPGQGLQFLFEYFSETQRNKGNFPGRFSGRQFSNSRSEMNVSTLELGDSALYLCASSLRVNEQFFGPGTRLTVL.

In its sample, this clonotype was seen a few times. V and J are TRBV10-1 and TRBJ2-3; 7 nucleotides line up with TRBD1. The CDR3 is made up of 15 amino acids. The V segment lost 0 bases and the J segment 9 bases; nucleotides outside the gene matches: 9. Germline V lookup: CDR1 WNHNN, CDR2 SYGVQD (reference sequence). The CDR3 DNA reads as TGCGCCAGCAGTGAGTCTGGATTCGACAGGGAGACGCAGTATTTT. Amino acid sequence: CASSESGFDRETQYF.

This clonotype showed up just a few times. CDR3 loop: CASSITGPSYEQYF. Written as DNA, the CDR3 is TGTGCCAGCAGCATTACCGGGCCTTCCTACGAGCAGTACTTC. J is TRBJ2-7 and V is TRBV11-2; D is undetermined. CDR1 and CDR2 from the germline V gene are SGHAT and FQNNGV. The CDR3 runs 14 residues. The V end lost 5 bases, the J end lost 1 base, and 12 bases lay between the germline ends.

This clonotype was seen more than once but under ten times. The chain recombines TRBV20-1 with TRBJ2-1, with 10 bases fitting TRBD1. This CDR3 region has 14 residues. Trimming removed 3 bases from V and 13 bases from J; junction bases left unmatched: 12. CDR1 and CDR2 (germline): DFQATT, SNEGSKA (reference sequence). The CDR3 DNA reads TGCAGTGCTAGGAGGGACAGGGGCTTGATGGACCAGTTCTTC. This gives the protein CSARRDRGLMDQFF.

The chain uses TRBV29-1 and TRBJ1-1, with D perhaps matching TRBD1 (6 bases). The CDR3 is made up of 14 amino acids. Germline V gene lookup returns CDR1 SQVTM and CDR2 ANQGSEA. Trimming took off 6 bases at V and 1 base at J, with 15 bases between the two ends. CDR3 region: CSVVLGGGNTEAFF. Here the CDR3 DNA reads TGCAGCGTCGTCCTAGGGGGGGGGAACACTGAAGCTTTCTTT.

The chain employs TRBV18 and TRBJ2-2; no reliable D call. Trimming shortened V by 4 bases and J by 11 bases, and 20 bases separated the two germline ends. The germline V gene has CDR1 KGHSH and CDR2 LQKENI. There are 15 residues in the CDR3. CDR3 sequence (DNA): TGTGCCAGCTCACGGGGTGAAGGAAGGATCGGCGAGCTGTTTTTT. It translates to CASSRGEGRIGELFF.

This clonotype came up a few times. The rearrangement joins TRBV6-2 or TRBV6-3 to TRBJ2-7; TRBD1 aligns across 12 bases. Germline V gene data show CDR1 as MNHEY and CDR2 as SVGEGT. V shed 6 bases, J shed 4 bases, and the junction held 13 bases outside the gene matches. CDR3 size: 17 residues. In nucleotides, the CDR3 is TGTGCCAGCAGGCCGGGACAGGGGGCCGCGGGAGGTTACGAGCAGTACTTC. Amino acids: CASRPGQGAAGGYEQYF.

This clonotype was seen a handful of times. In DNA, the CDR3 is TGTGCCAGCAGCCCCCGGGGGAGCAGTAGGGGTGAGCAGTTCTTC. This translates into CASSPRGSSRGEQFF. V usage is TRBV7-3 and J usage is TRBJ2-1; D possibly corresponds to TRBD2 (6 bases). The CDR3 is 15 amino acids. The V end lost 5 bases, the J end lost 9 bases, and 20 bases lay between the germline ends. The germline V gene has CDR1 SGHTA and CDR2 FQGTGA.

This clonotype was picked up a small number of times. A single base separates this from a much larger clone, so it may be a read error. V is TRBV7-2 and J is TRBJ2-1; 7 nucleotides line up with TRBD2. CDR1 is SGHTA and CDR2 is FQGNSA in the germline V gene. Losses at the gene ends were 5 bases for V and 5 bases for J; bases not matched to a gene: 9. The CDR3 covers 15 residues. Written as DNA, the CDR3 is TGTGCCAGCAGCCCGGGACGAGCGGGAAACAATGAGCAGTTCTTC. Its protein is CASSPGRAGNNEQFF.

This rearrangement joins TRBV5-1 to TRBJ1-2; possibly TRBD1 for D (6 bases). V was clipped by 0 bases and J by 6 bases, with 12 bases between them. This CDR3 region has 14 residues. Germline CDR1 is SGHRS and CDR2 is YFSETQ. The CDR3 loop is CASSLAPRGDGYTF. The DNA of the CDR3 is TGCGCCAGCAGCTTGGCGCCCAGGGGAGATGGCTACACCTTC.

The rearrangement joins TRBV28 to TRBJ1-5; 10 bases line up with TRBD1. The ends lost 5 bases at V and 2 bases at J; junction bases unmatched: 9. CDR1 and CDR2 from the germline V gene are MDHEN and SYDVKM. This CDR3 has 17 amino acids. The CDR3 DNA reads as TGTGCCAGCAGTATCCGGGACAGGGGAAGAGGCAATCAGCCCCAGCATTTT. Translation gives CASSIRDRGRGNQPQHF.

The CDR3 bases are TGCAGTGCCACGTCCGGGACTAGCGGGAGTTGGGCCACAGATACGCAGTATTTT. It specifies CSATSGTSGSWATDTQYF. This chain connects TRBV20-1 to TRBJ2-3; 14 bases align to TRBD2. The CDR3 totals 18 residues. V shed 6 bases, J shed 2 bases, and the junction held 13 bases outside the gene matches. Germline V gene data show CDR1 as DFQATT and CDR2 as SNEGSKA (reference sequence).

The chain joins TRBV2 to TRBJ1-1; no clear D. The germline CDR1 and CDR2 sequences are SNHLY and FYNNEI. There are 12 residues in the CDR3. Trimming pared 3 bases from V and 3 bases from J, leaving 5 bases between. The CDR3 DNA sequence: TGTGCCAGCAGTGATACGGACACTGAAGCTTTCTTT. This gives the protein CASSDTDTEAFF.

This clonotype turned up a few times. The CDR3 loop is CASSYSLTALPEYNEQFF. CDR3 DNA: TGTGCCAGCAGTTACTCGCTTACAGCACTTCCCGAATACAATGAGCAGTTCTTC. The rearrangement links TRBV6-5 to TRBJ2-1, with unresolved D. The CDR3 runs to 18 residues. Trimming stripped 0 bases from V and 4 bases from J, with 19 bases between. Germline-derived CDR1 and CDR2 are MNHEY and SVGAGI.

In its sample, this clonotype was seen a few times. This chain links TRBV7-6 with TRBJ2-5; 7 nucleotides match TRBD1. The junction had 7 bases not matched to a gene; V was cut back by 1 base and J by 2 bases. The CDR3 has 16 amino acids. Germline CDR1 is SGHVS and CDR2 is FNYEAQ. DNA for the CDR3: TGTGCCAGCAGCTTAGTAGGGACAGCCCCTCAAGAGACCCAGTACTTC. Its protein product is CASSLVGTAPQETQYF.

The chain joins TRBV6-2 or TRBV6-3 to TRBJ2-3, with 11 bases that match TRBD2. V shed 0 bases and J 5 bases; nucleotides not matched to a gene: 7. Per germline, CDR1 MNHEY and CDR2 SVGEGT. The CDR3 sequence is 17 residues long. The CDR3 nucleotides are TGTGCCAGCAGTTACTCTCGTAGCGGGAGGGTTAAAGATACGCAGTATTTT. This sequence encodes CASSYSRSGRVKDTQYF.

This clonotype appeared a few times. This chain joins TRBV12-3 or TRBV12-4 and TRBJ1-1; D uncertain. The CDR3 is made up of 11 amino acids. With 4 bases removed from V and 11 bases from J, the gap between germline ends came to 11 bases. CDR3 nucleotide sequence: TGTGCCAGCAGTTACTACAGCCCCGCTTTCTTT. Residues: CASSYYSPAFF.